This T cell receptor (beta chain) appears in the sequencing data of a study of cytomegalovirus exposure and HLA in healthy donors. Remarks on this clone: Its antigen remains unidentified.

Use of 60 Vbeta and 13 Jbeta primers characterized the PCR. Clones were read by immunoSEQ multiplex PCR, and TCRdb kept only the in-frame ones, dropping some. The table shows around 110,000 clones, with about 79% occurring only once. The V end was cut by 7 bases, the J end by 5 bases, with 18 bases between. The germline CDR1 and CDR2 sequences are MNHNS and SASEGT. The CDR3 length is 14 residues. Findings and limits, study-wide: In vitro work confirmed that a few CMV-associated chains recognize CMV antigens. Analyzed later, association rates of TCRs varied across HLA loci, with DRB1 most and HLA-C fewest.

The chain joins TRBV6-1 to TRBJ2-7; D is perhaps TRBD2 (7 bases). The source material was PBMCs. This receptor was identified in a man aged 25 to 40 in good health and CMV-seropositive. Here the CDR3 DNA reads TGTGCCAGCACTCTAAGGGGGGGGCGAGACGAGCAGTACTTC. Protein: CASTLRGGRDEQYF.